This entry lists 30 T cell receptor beta chains sequenced from one sample in a study of blood T cells in healthy people across ages. Through a sample-barcoded 5' primer and a J-beta primer mix, a second PCR was run for roughly 7 to 11 cycles. TCRdb reprocessed the 5' RACE reads with MiXCR, giving one entry per CDR3 protein. The sample carries about 630,000 distinct CDR3 sequences, roughly 21% recorded once. The specimen was blood. These receptors were obtained from a man between 65 and 85 years old in good health.

This clonotype was counted a few times. The CDR3, as DNA: TGCAGCGTTGACTCCACCGGGACTAGCGGCTCCTACGAGCAGTACTTC. Translating gives CSVDSTGTSGSYEQYF. The chain carries TRBV29-1 and TRBJ2-5, with 11 bases matching TRBD2. The DNA end favors TRBJ2-7, so the J call may be wrong. Germline-derived CDR1 and CDR2 are SQVTM and ANQGSEA. The CDR3 is made up of 16 amino acids.

There are a few counts of this clonotype. The gene calls are TRBV7-9 and TRBJ1-1, with no clear D. Germline V lookup: CDR1 SEHNR, CDR2 FQNEAQ (reference sequence). The ends were cut back, 3 bases at V and 0 bases at J, with 8 bases in the middle. The length of the CDR3 is 14 residues. The CDR3 DNA follows: TGTGCCAGCAGCTTGCTCTCGGTGAACACTGAAGCTTTCTTT. Translating gives CASSLLSVNTEAFF. Supplemented by reference TRBV7-9 and TRBJ1-1, the full variable domain reads DTGVSQNPRHKITKRGQNVTFRCDPISEHNRLYWYRQTLGQGPEFLTYFQNEAQLEKSRLLSDRFSAERPKGSFSTLEIQRTEQGDSAMYLCASSLLSVNTEAFFGQGTRLTVV.

Concerning this clonotype itself: One end of the junction varies from germline; a read error may be responsible. The rearrangement links TRBV20-1 to TRBJ2-5; TRBD2 aligns across 10 bases. Per germline, CDR1 DFQATT and CDR2 SNEGSKA (reference sequence). The CDR3 has 16 residues. The CDR3 region is CCARDLLAGVRETQYF. In DNA, the CDR3 is TGCTGTGCTAGAGACCTCCTAGCGGGAGTGCGGGAGACCCAGTACTTC.

This clonotype was seen a few times. The genes are TRBV28 and TRBJ2-7; 10 positions match TRBD2. Trimming took 3 bases from V and 3 from J; bases not matched to a gene: 11. The CDR3 covers 17 residues. Germline loops: CDR1 MDHEN, CDR2 SYDVKM. CDR3 region: CASSFPGLAENYYEQYF. The CDR3 bases are TGTGCCAGCAGTTTCCCAGGACTAGCGGAGAACTACTACGAGCAGTACTTC.

The chain carries TRBV5-1 and TRBJ2-1, with 13 positions matching TRBD2. The junction had 9 bases not matched to a gene; V was cut back by 3 bases and J by 3 bases. The germline gives CDR1 SGHRS, CDR2 YFSETQ. The CDR3 totals 18 residues. The DNA of the CDR3 is TGCGCCAGCAGCTCGGGACTAGCGGGGAACGGACACTACAATGAGCAGTTCTTC. Amino acid sequence: CASSSGLAGNGHYNEQFF.

There are many counts of this clonotype. The chain has TRBV14 and TRBJ2-5; possibly TRBD2 for D (5 bases). The V gene's germline CDR1 is SGHDN and CDR2 FVKESK. V dropped 4 bases and J dropped 11 bases, with 11 bases sitting between them. CDR3 length: 11 amino acids. CDR3 in amino acids: CASSRSWEQYF. Here the CDR3 DNA reads TGTGCCAGCAGCCGATCATGGGAGCAGTACTTC.

This chain uses TRBV9 with TRBJ2-7, with D perhaps assigned TRBD1 or TRBD2 (5 bases each). The germline V and J ends were trimmed by 0 bases and 2 bases, with 12 bases remaining between them. Germline V gene sequence: CDR1 SGDLS, CDR2 YYNGEE. CDR3 length: 15 residues. The CDR3 region has the DNA TGTGCCAGCAGCGTAGACGGGGCTCAAACCTACGAGCAGTACTTC. Its translation is CASSVDGAQTYEQYF.

The chain uses TRBV7-9 and TRBJ2-6; 9 bases are shared with TRBD1. CDR3 length equals 17 residues. Germline trimming cut 4 bases from V and 0 bases from J; bases unmatched to any gene: 4. Germline-derived CDR1 and CDR2 are SEHNR and FQNEAQ (reference sequence). The CDR3 spells CASSSGQGISGANVLTF. The CDR3 DNA reads as TGTGCCAGCAGCTCCGGACAGGGGATCTCTGGGGCCAACGTCCTGACTTTC.

The V gene is TRBV6-4, the J gene TRBJ2-1; no clear D gene. CDR3 length: 13 amino acids. V was cut by 0 bases and J by 15 bases, with 15 bases left in between. CDR1 is MRHNA and CDR2 is SNTAGT in the germline V gene. CDR3 in DNA: TGTGCCAGCAGTGACTCGAGTCGTGGGATTTTGTTCTTC. This encodes CASSDSSRGILFF.

Regarding this clonotype: The junction differs from germline at one of its ends, possibly a read error. The rearrangement links TRBV28 to TRBJ2-1; 8 positions match TRBD2. Germline V CDR1 and CDR2: MDHEN, SYDVKM. This CDR3 has 15 amino acids. The CDR3 reads CASTLTSGSYDEQFF. Written as DNA, the CDR3 is TGTGCCAGCACCCTTACTAGCGGTTCCTACGATGAGCAGTTCTTC. Drawing the rest from reference TRBV28 and TRBJ2-1, the complete variable domain is DVKVTQSSRYLVKRTGEKVFLECVQDMDHENMFWYRQDPGLGLRLIYFSYDVKMKEKGDIPEGYSVSREKKERFSLILESASTNQTSMYLCASTLTSGSYDEQFFGPGTRLTVL.

The chain couples TRBV27 to TRBJ1-1; no clear D. Trimming left V 2 bases short and J 4 bases short, with 17 bases between. CDR3 size: 16 residues. CDR1 is MNHEY, CDR2 SMNVEV, per germline (reference sequence). DNA for the CDR3: TGTGCCAGCAGTTTAAACTTAGGCCAATCGGGCACTGAAGCTTTCTTT. This gives the protein CASSLNLGQSGTEAFF.

The rearrangement links TRBV7-9 to TRBJ2-3; D is perhaps TRBD2 (5 bases). The CDR3 spans 15 residues. The V gene's germline CDR1 is SEHNR and CDR2 FQNEAQ (reference sequence). Trimming took 4 bases from V and 0 from J, leaving 11 bases between them. This CDR3 reads CASSSKLGSTDTQYF. CDR3 bases: TGTGCCAGCAGCTCAAAACTAGGGAGCACAGATACGCAGTATTTT.

The sample holds many counts of this clonotype. The chain combines TRBV27 with TRBJ2-1; TRBD2 aligns across 8 bases. There are 15 residues in the CDR3. The trim removed 5 bases at V and 1 base at J, leaving 4 bases unmatched. Germline V CDR1 and CDR2: MNHEY, SMNVEV (reference sequence). CDR3 loop: CASSPIAGSYNEQFF. CDR3 nucleotide sequence: TGTGCCAGCAGTCCAATAGCGGGGTCCTACAATGAGCAGTTCTTC.

This chain links TRBV20-1 with TRBJ1-5; D is undetermined. V was shortened by 0 bases and J by 4 bases, with 13 bases between the two germline ends. CDR1 and CDR2 from the germline V gene are DFQATT and SNEGSKA (reference sequence). The CDR3 totals 15 residues. This CDR3 is CSAREPDGANQPQHF. For the CDR3, the DNA is TGCAGTGCTAGAGAACCTGACGGAGCTAATCAGCCCCAGCATTTT.

This clonotype was counted between two and nine times. The gene calls are TRBV28 and TRBJ2-1; D is ambiguous. The CDR3 spans 12 residues. The germline V gene encodes CDR1 MDHEN and CDR2 SYDVKM. V lost 5 bases to trimming and J lost 5 bases, with 7 bases between them. The chain's CDR3 is CASSLNNNEQFF. The CDR3 region has the DNA TGTGCCAGCAGTCTCAACAACAATGAGCAGTTCTTC.

The chain is built from TRBV10-3 and TRBJ1-4; D unclear. V was pared by 5 bases and J by 2 bases, with 6 bases between. Per germline, CDR1 ENHRY and CDR2 SYGVKD. The CDR3 extends over 13 amino acids. The CDR3 DNA is TGTGCCATCAGTAAAGGGACTAATGAAAAACTGTTTTTT. It yields the protein CAISKGTNEKLFF.

This clonotype turned up a few times. The chain is built from TRBV12-3 or TRBV12-4 and TRBJ2-2, with D uncertain. The CDR3 runs 14 residues. The germline V and J ends were trimmed by 5 bases and 4 bases, with 11 bases remaining between them. CDR3 residues: CASSTRQVTGELFF. CDR3 sequence (DNA): TGTGCCAGCAGTACCCGACAAGTCACCGGGGAGCTGTTTTTT.

The chain joins TRBV27 to TRBJ2-3; 10 bases match TRBD2. The V and J ends lost 3 bases and 5 bases, in that order; junction bases with no gene match: 5. Germline CDR1 and CDR2: MNHEY and SMNVEV (reference sequence). The length of the CDR3 is 15 residues. CDR3: CASSFLRTSGDTQYF. In nucleotides, the CDR3 is TGTGCCAGCAGTTTCCTCCGGACTAGCGGAGATACGCAGTATTTT.

In this sample, this clonotype turned up many times. The V and J genes are TRBV29-1 and TRBJ2-5; TRBD1 aligns across 8 bases. V lost 6 bases to trimming and J lost 4 bases; unmatched junction nucleotides: 4. The CDR3 consists of 12 residues. Germline-derived CDR1 and CDR2 are SQVTM and ANQGSEA. The CDR3 region is CSVDTGGETQYF. CDR3 sequence (DNA): TGCAGCGTAGACACAGGGGGAGAGACCCAGTACTTC.

This clonotype has at least ten counts. Germline and junction disagree at one end, which may indicate a read error. V usage is TRBV7-7 and J usage is TRBJ2-1; a weak D match, TRBD2 (5 bases). The J call may be in error: the DNA end matches TRBJ2-7 better. The V gene's germline CDR1 is SSHAT and CDR2 FNYEAQ (reference sequence). The CDR3 contains 13 residues. CDR3 coding DNA: TGTGCTAGCAGCTTAGTTGCCGGCGGGGAGCAGTACTTC. This encodes CASSLVAGGEQYF.

V and J are TRBV20-1 and TRBJ2-5, with a tentative D call TRBD1 (7 bases). The DNA end lines up better with TRBJ2-7; the J call may be wrong. CDR1 and CDR2 (germline): DFQATT, SNEGSKA (reference sequence). The CDR3 has 13 residues. CDR3 nucleotide sequence: TGCAGTGCTAGTCGACAGGGAGGATACGAGCAGTACTTC. Translation gives CSASRQGGYEQYF.

This clonotype was counted between two and nine times. This rearrangement joins TRBV4-3 to TRBJ1-4; D gene unclear. Germline V gives CDR1 LGHNA, CDR2 YSLEER. Trimming stripped 2 bases from V and 8 bases from J, with 18 bases between. This CDR3 has 16 amino acids. CDR3 sequence: CASSQNDGRVGEKLFF. The CDR3 DNA follows: TGCGCCAGCAGCCAAAACGACGGCCGGGTTGGGGAAAAACTGTTTTTT.

This clonotype was seen a handful of times. This chain joins TRBV4-1 and TRBJ1-1, with TRBD1 matching over 9 bases. The CDR3 consists of 15 residues. Germline CDR1 MGHRA, CDR2 YSYEKL. V shed 1 base and J 1 base; nucleotides not matched to a gene: 1. In DNA, the CDR3 is TGCGCCAGCAGCCAAGGGACAGGGGCGAACACTGAAGCTTTCTTT. This codes for CASSQGTGANTEAFF.

This clonotype has only a few counts. V usage is TRBV3-1 and J usage is TRBJ2-5; unclear D gene. The tail of the sequence fits TRBJ2-1 better, so the J call may be wrong. This CDR3 comprises 12 residues. The V gene's germline CDR1 is LGHDT and CDR2 YNNKEL (reference sequence). The chain's CDR3 is CASSQNLGEQFF. The CDR3 nucleotides read TGTGCCAGCAGCCAGAACTTAGGTGAGCAGTTCTTC.

Notes on this clonotype: At one of its ends the junction is not consistent with the germline gene, which may arise from a read error. The chain combines TRBV3-1 with TRBJ2-7, with TRBD2 matching 11 bases. Germline CDR1 is LGHDT and CDR2 is YNNKEL (reference sequence). This CDR3 region has 16 residues. CDR3: CASNQGDSGRAYEQYF. The CDR3 DNA is TGTGCCAGCAACCAAGGGGATAGCGGGAGGGCCTACGAGCAGTACTTC.

This sequence joins TRBV20-1 and TRBJ2-4; tentatively, D is TRBD1 or TRBD2 (5 bases each). The length of the CDR3 is 13 residues. Germline V gives CDR1 DFQATT, CDR2 SNEGSKA (reference sequence). Trimming stripped 1 base from V and 5 bases from J, with 9 bases between. CDR3 coding DNA: TGCAGTGCTAGAGTTGGGACGGAAAACATTCAGTACTTC. This translates into CSARVGTENIQYF.

Concerning this clonotype itself: Sequence at one end of the junction differs from germline and may be a read error. DNA for the CDR3: TGTGCCACCAGCAAGGGGGGGGTGTACAATGAGCGGTTCTTC. This encodes CATSKGGVYNERFF. J is TRBJ2-1 and V is TRBV15, with a possible D match to TRBD2 (7 bases). Germline CDR1 LNHNV, CDR2 YYDKDF (reference sequence). The CDR3 extends over 14 amino acids. The whole variable domain, filled in from reference TRBV15 and TRBJ2-1, reads DAMVIQNPRYQVTQFGKPVTLSCSQTLNHNVMYWYQQKSSQAPKLLFHYYDKDFNNEADTPDNFQSRRPNTSFCFLDIRSPGLGDTAMYLCATSKGGVYNERFFGPGTRLTVL.

This clonotype was picked up a small number of times. This chain connects TRBV20-1 to TRBJ1-1, with 8 bases aligning to TRBD1. The germline V gene encodes CDR1 DFQATT and CDR2 SNEGSKA (reference sequence). The CDR3 has 11 residues. Losses at the gene ends were 5 bases for V and 10 bases for J; bases not matched to a gene: 6. The CDR3 here is CSAGDRRVAFF. In nucleotides, the CDR3 is TGCAGTGCTGGGGACAGGAGGGTAGCTTTCTTT.

At least ten counts were recorded for this clonotype. This sequence joins TRBV5-1 and TRBJ2-5, with D maybe TRBD2 (5 bases). The CDR3 has 13 residues. Germline V CDR1 and CDR2: SGHRS, YFSETQ. Trimming left V 4 bases short and J 2 bases short, with 9 bases between. CDR3 sequence: CASSTRGQETQYF. As DNA, the CDR3 is TGCGCCAGCAGCACCCGGGGTCAAGAGACCCAGTACTTC.

This clonotype occurred a few times. The CDR3 here is CATSESDPTDTQYF. CDR3 sequence (DNA): TGTGCCACCAGTGAATCGGACCCTACAGATACGCAGTATTTT. The rearrangement joins TRBV24-1 to TRBJ2-3, with D uncertain. This CDR3 contains 14 residues. The germline V and J ends were trimmed by 4 bases and 3 bases, with 10 bases remaining between them. Germline loops: CDR1 KGHDR, CDR2 SFDVKD.